Listed below are T cell receptor beta chains from one sample, sequenced in a study of blood T cells in healthy people across ages. One entry per CDR3 protein, called by TCRdb with MiXCR from the 5' RACE reads. The profile shows about 1.4 million distinct CDR3 sequences, approximately 63% of them singletons. The source material was blood. These receptors were obtained from a man between 18 and 35 years old in good health. Both conserved end residues are part of each CDR3. The order of the fields is clone size, V gene, CDR3 protein. Size values are once, few and many counts, or a class for expanded clones, and some rows have none.

NA | TRBV29-1 | CSVEAEGVVYEQFF
NA | TRBV6-2/TRBV6-3 | CASSYYGQGSTETQYF
once | TRBV20-1 | CSAGLAGEEQFF
NA | TRBV2 | CASRTVNYGYTF
once | TRBV6-6 | CASSPSSGQSSYEQYF
NA | TRBV2 | CASSRYGTSGSTDTQYF
few | TRBV6-5 | CASSRTGQGSSEQYF
NA | TRBV29-1 | CSVEGYQSAGQGRWVEVPTDTQYF
NA | TRBV9 | CASSVGREINEQFF
NA | TRBV6-6 | CASRSHLRYEQYF
once | TRBV29-1 | CSVGDVANYGYTF
many | TRBV7-2 | CASSLVPNNEQFF
NA | TRBV20-1 | CSARPERGQETQYF
NA | TRBV18 | CASSPPDRTYGYTF
NA | TRBV4-1 | CASSQDQSRTGRDEKLFF
NA | TRBV7-9 | CASSSSGEHYNEQFF
few | TRBV18 | CASSRPGSGVYGYTF
NA | TRBV4-3 | CASSRLEFQKQFF
few | TRBV20-1 | CSAQAGGSDTQYF
NA | TRBV2 | CASSELTGGTNEQFF
once | TRBV5-1 | CASSPPPDRPYEQYF
NA | TRBV12-5 | CASISSYNEQFF
NA | TRBV25-1 | CASRPSGRNEQFF
NA | TRBV5-6 | CASSLKGLAAYEQYF
NA | TRBV11-2 | CASSLAGRGFDEQYF
NA | TRBV3-1 | CASSPIGAGGTDTQYF
few | TRBV4-3 | CASSQTSVSYEQYF
few | TRBV20-1 | CSASGPGNQPQHF
few | TRBV5-1 | CASSLSDSGSSGANVLTF
NA | TRBV10-3 | CAISESLGQGNEKLFF
NA | TRBV20-1 | CSASPGRGSSYEQYF
NA | TRBV10-2 | CASSDLGLNTEAFF
NA | TRBV20-1 | CSASPGVGAKNIQYF
NA | TRBV15 | CATSRGKLAHYTDTQYF
NA | TRBV28 | CASSLPRQGVLDEQYF
NA | TRBV7-2 | CASSSPSGTDTQYF
NA | TRBV6-4 | CASSDNTVSYTF
NA | TRBV4-1 | CASSPDGNGQGLLALKNEQYF
NA | TRBV29-1 | CSVVGLADVYNEQFF
NA | TRBV5-1 | CASSPGVGVITGELFF